The 28 T cell receptor beta chains below all came from one sample that was sequenced in a study of CD8 T cells in Susac syndrome. When the RNA was reverse transcribed, random hexamers were used with an input of about 0.45 to 1 ug. MiXCR was run by TCRdb on the immunoSEQ multiplex PCR reads, yielding one entry per CDR3 protein. The table records about 210,000 distinct CDR3 sequences, about 95% of them present only once. The sequencing input was CD4+ T cells from PBMCs. The receptors were sampled from a human donor with multiple sclerosis.

V usage is TRBV20-1 and J usage is TRBJ2-7, with 7 bases identical to TRBD1. The CDR3 sequence is 15 residues long. With V trimmed by 0 bases and J by 0 bases, 5 bases remained unmatched. The V gene's germline CDR1 is DFQATT and CDR2 SNEGSKA (reference sequence). The CDR3 bases are TGCAGTGCTAGAGATTTCCGGGACAGCTCCTACGAGCAGTACTTC. This gives the protein CSARDFRDSSYEQYF.

This chain uses TRBV5-1 with TRBJ2-2; 7 nucleotides match TRBD1. The CDR3 length is 18 residues. J gave up 0 bases and V 1 base, and 9 bases lay outside the gene matches. From germline, CDR1 is SGHRS and CDR2 YFSETQ. The CDR3 loop is CASSLLAGGAPNTGELFF. The CDR3 nucleotides are TGCGCCAGCAGCTTGCTGGCAGGGGGAGCCCCGAACACCGGGGAGCTGTTTTTT.

V and J are TRBV9 and TRBJ2-3, with a tentative D call TRBD2 (5 bases). The CDR3 extends over 12 amino acids. CDR1 SGDLS and CDR2 YYNGEE come from the germline V gene. V lost 3 bases to trimming and J lost 6 bases, with 8 bases between them. CDR3 nucleotides: TGTGCCAGCAGCGCGGACTGGGATACGCAGTATTTT. Translated: CASSADWDTQYF. Full variable domain (remainder filled in from reference TRBV9 and TRBJ2-3): DSGVTQTPKHLITATGQRVTLRCSPRSGDLSVYWYQQSLDQGLQFLIQYYNGEERAKGNILERFSAQQFPDLHSELNLSSLELGDSALYFCASSADWDTQYFGPGTRLTVL.

This chain connects TRBV12-5 to TRBJ2-1, with TRBD2 matching 12 bases. The CDR3 sequence is 16 residues long. Trimming cost V 5 bases and J 7 bases; bases outside gene matches: 9. CDR1 and CDR2 (germline): LGHNT, FRNRAP. This CDR3 is CASGPPTSGSHNEQFF. CDR3 sequence (DNA): TGTGCTAGTGGTCCGCCGACTAGCGGGAGTCATAATGAGCAGTTCTTC.

V and J are TRBV29-1 and TRBJ1-2, with D perhaps TRBD1 (5 bases). Germline values: CDR1 SQVTM, CDR2 ANQGSEA. Deletions cut 4 bases from V and 4 bases from J, with 13 bases between. This CDR3 contains 13 residues. CDR3: CSVGDLTAYGYTF. The DNA for the CDR3 is TGCAGCGTTGGGGATTTGACAGCCTATGGCTACACCTTC.

The J gene is TRBJ1-2, the V gene TRBV12-5, with D possibly matching TRBD1 (5 bases). With 5 bases removed from V and 4 bases from J, the gap between germline ends came to 11 bases. The CDR3 totals 13 residues. CDR1 is LGHNT and CDR2 is FRNRAP in the germline V gene. CDR3 sequence: CASGRDGSYGYTF. In DNA form, the CDR3 reads TGTGCTAGTGGTCGGGACGGCAGCTATGGCTACACCTTC.

The chain employs TRBV3-1 and TRBJ2-4, with D perhaps matching TRBD1 or TRBD2 (5 bases each). V was shortened by 3 bases and J by 6 bases, with 12 bases between the two germline ends. CDR3 length: 14 amino acids. CDR1 is LGHDT, CDR2 YNNKEL, per germline (reference sequence). CDR3 nucleotide sequence: TGTGCCAGCAGCCAGAGGGACGGTGGAAACATTCAGTACTTC. Protein sequence: CASSQRDGGNIQYF.

The chain has TRBV25-1 and TRBJ1-6; no clear D. Germline loops: CDR1 MGHDK, CDR2 SYGVNS. V lost 7 bases, J lost 2 bases, and 9 bases lay in between. CDR3 size: 14 residues. The CDR3 DNA sequence: TGTGCCAGCAAGGCGGGTGCCTATAATTCACCCCTCCACTTT. Amino acid sequence: CASKAGAYNSPLHF.

The rearrangement joins TRBV29-1 to TRBJ1-2; D remains unclear. The CDR3 has 12 residues. The V end was cut by 3 bases, the J end by 3 bases, with 8 bases between. The germline gives CDR1 SQVTM, CDR2 ANQGSEA. The CDR3 DNA follows: TGCAGCGTTGAGAAGGATGACTATGGCTACACCTTC. Translating it yields CSVEKDDYGYTF.

The chain employs TRBV20-1 and TRBJ1-1; 8 nucleotides agree with TRBD1. Germline trimming cut 8 bases from V and 7 bases from J; bases unmatched to any gene: 6. CDR3 size: 11 residues. CDR1 is DFQATT, CDR2 SNEGSKA, per germline (reference sequence). CDR3 loop: CSTQGAVEAFF. As DNA, the CDR3 is TGCAGTACTCAGGGGGCGGTTGAAGCTTTCTTT.

Here the CDR3 DNA reads TGTGCCTGGATTGGAGGCGGTCTCATTCCCGATGGCTACACCTTC. Encoded protein: CAWIGGGLIPDGYTF. This rearrangement joins TRBV30 to TRBJ1-2; D not certain. V lost 4 bases and J lost 6, with 21 bases in between. The CDR3 has 15 amino acids. CDR1 and CDR2 from the germline V gene are GTSNPN and SVGIG (reference sequence).

The CDR3 spells CASSLSDRGPVGELFF. CDR3 bases: TGTGCCAGCAGTTTGAGTGACAGGGGACCAGTCGGGGAGCTGTTTTTT. The rearrangement links TRBV28 to TRBJ2-2, with TRBD1 identical over 8 bases. The CDR3 sequence is 16 residues long. The germline V gene encodes CDR1 MDHEN and CDR2 SYDVKM. Germline trimming cut 3 bases from V and 7 bases from J; bases unmatched to any gene: 10.

This chain uses TRBV3-1 with TRBJ2-1, with TRBD1 matching over 10 bases. The J segment lost 4 bases and the V segment lost 4 bases, leaving 7 bases of the junction unmatched. The CDR3 contains 16 residues. Germline lookup yields CDR1 LGHDT and CDR2 YNNKEL (reference sequence). CDR3 in DNA: TGTGCCAGCAGCCTACTAGGACAGGGGGTTTACAATGAGCAGTTCTTC. Amino acid sequence: CASSLLGQGVYNEQFF.

CDR3 in amino acids: CSVEKQGMNTEAFF. CDR3 nucleotide sequence: TGCAGCGTTGAGAAACAGGGGATGAACACTGAAGCTTTCTTT. The rearrangement uses TRBV29-1 and TRBJ1-1, with 7 bases that match TRBD1. CDR1 and CDR2 from the germline V gene are SQVTM and ANQGSEA. The CDR3 has 14 amino acids. V trimming: 3 bases; J trimming: 0 bases; junction bases outside the gene matches: 4. The full variable domain, its missing parts supplied by reference TRBV29-1 and TRBJ1-1, is SAVISQKPSRDICQRGTSLTIQCQVDSQVTMMFWYRQQPGQSLTLIATANQGSEATYESGFVIDKFPISRPNLTFSTLTVSNMSPEDSSIYLCSVEKQGMNTEAFFGQGTRLTVV.

A single count supports this clonotype. This chain joins TRBV6-1 and TRBJ2-2; no definite D call. V lost 2 bases and J 0 bases, leaving 10 bases between the germline ends. The germline gives CDR1 MNHNS, CDR2 SASEGT. The CDR3 is 16 amino acids. The DNA for the CDR3 is TGTGCCAGCAGTGAAAGTAGGCAGACGAACACCGGGGAGCTGTTTTTT. This codes for CASSESRQTNTGELFF.

The J gene is TRBJ1-1, the V gene TRBV27; 7 bases are a match to TRBD1. The CDR3 sequence is 14 residues long. Germline CDR1 is MNHEY and CDR2 is SMNVEV (reference sequence). The CDR3 sequence is CASFRGGGNTEAFF. For the CDR3, the DNA is TGTGCTTCCTTTCGAGGGGGCGGGAACACTGAAGCTTTCTTT.

This CDR3 is CSVVTGSYEQYF. CDR3 sequence (DNA): TGCAGCGTTGTGACAGGCTCCTACGAGCAGTACTTC. V usage is TRBV29-1 and J usage is TRBJ2-7, with D perhaps TRBD1 (6 bases). CDR3 size: 12 residues. Germline V gene sequence: CDR1 SQVTM, CDR2 ANQGSEA. V was cut by 4 bases and J by 0 bases, with 7 bases left in between.

The chain couples TRBV15 to TRBJ2-4; 9 bases align to TRBD2. After removal of 2 bases from V and 0 bases from J, the junction contained 20 bases not matched to a gene. CDR1 LNHNV and CDR2 YYDKDF come from the germline V gene (reference sequence). The CDR3 has 22 residues. The CDR3 DNA sequence: TGTGCCACCAGCAGAAAACCCGCGGGACTAGCTACGACGACTAGAGCCAAAAACATTCAGTACTTC. Protein: CATSRKPAGLATTTRAKNIQYF.

The chain is built from TRBV28 and TRBJ1-2; D gene ambiguous. V lost 10 bases to trimming and J lost 4 bases, with 13 bases between them. The length of the CDR3 is 12 residues. CDR1 and CDR2 (germline): MDHEN, SYDVKM. In nucleotides, the CDR3 is TGTGCCATAAGGGCAGTAAGCTATGGCTACACCTTC. Its translation: CAIRAVSYGYTF.

This sequence joins TRBV14 and TRBJ2-1; perhaps TRBD2 as D (6 bases). The V gene's germline CDR1 is SGHDN and CDR2 FVKESK. The V end lost 0 bases, the J end lost 0 bases, and 15 bases lay between the germline ends. This CDR3 contains 18 residues. The CDR3 loop reads CASSQEVWRGSSYNEQFF. CDR3 bases: TGTGCCAGCAGCCAAGAAGTTTGGCGGGGAAGCTCCTACAATGAGCAGTTCTTC.

This clonotype was found once. The chain links TRBV3-1 to TRBJ2-5, with D hard to call. Germline lookup yields CDR1 LGHDT and CDR2 YNNKEL (reference sequence). CDR3 size: 14 residues. The V gene lost 3 bases and the J gene lost 5 bases, with 13 bases spanning the gap. The CDR3 is CASSQGPNGETQYF. The CDR3 DNA is TGTGCCAGCAGCCAGGGCCCAAATGGCGAGACCCAGTACTTC.

V and J are TRBV20-1 and TRBJ1-1; tentatively, D is TRBD1 (5 bases). Germline V gene lookup returns CDR1 DFQATT and CDR2 SNEGSKA (reference sequence). The CDR3 runs to 12 residues. CDR3 DNA: TGCAGCATACAGGCCCACCACACTGAAGCTTTCTTT. Its translation: CSIQAHHTEAFF.

This chain uses TRBV29-1 with TRBJ1-1; D remains unclear. The V end was cut by 7 bases, the J end by 1 base, with 13 bases between. The CDR3 is 13 amino acids. Germline values: CDR1 SQVTM, CDR2 ANQGSEA. DNA of the CDR3: TGCAGCGCCGGATTTTCGAGGAACACTGAAGCTTTCTTT. Protein product: CSAGFSRNTEAFF.

V is TRBV6-1 and J is TRBJ2-1, with D tentatively TRBD2 (6 bases). The CDR3 sequence is 15 residues long. The V gene's germline CDR1 is MNHNS and CDR2 SASEGT. Trimming cost V 3 bases and J 0 bases, with 9 bases left between them. DNA for the CDR3: TGTGCCAGCAGTGAGACCGGGAGCTCCTACAATGAGCAGTTCTTC. It specifies CASSETGSSYNEQFF.

The chain employs TRBV28 and TRBJ2-7; D gene unclear. Germline lookup yields CDR1 MDHEN and CDR2 SYDVKM. This CDR3 has 11 amino acids. With 8 bases removed from V and 0 bases from J, the gap between germline ends came to 5 bases. The CDR3 sequence: CASVSSYEQYF. The CDR3 DNA follows: TGTGCCAGCGTTAGCTCCTACGAGCAGTACTTC.

The chain couples TRBV29-1 to TRBJ1-2, with D possibly being TRBD1 (6 bases). CDR3 size: 12 residues. Trimming cost V 5 bases and J 8 bases, with 15 bases left between them. Germline V gene lookup returns CDR1 SQVTM and CDR2 ANQGSEA. CDR3 coding DNA: TGCAGCGTTCCTCTCCCAGGGGACGGCTACACCTTC. This sequence encodes CSVPLPGDGYTF.

The chain couples TRBV30 to TRBJ2-1, with D possibly being TRBD2 (6 bases). V was trimmed by 3 bases and J by 4 bases, leaving 10 bases between them. Germline CDR1 is GTSNPN and CDR2 is SVGIG (reference sequence). This CDR3 region has 13 residues. For the CDR3, the DNA is TGTGCCTGGAGCGGGAGTTATTACAATGAGCAGTTCTTC. This translates into CAWSGSYYNEQFF.

With respect to this clonotype: One end of the junction fails to match germline, which may point to a read error. The rearrangement joins TRBV29-1 to TRBJ1-1, with TRBD1 matching over 8 bases. From germline, CDR1 is SQVTM and CDR2 ANQGSEA. The CDR3 loop spans 13 amino acids. For the CDR3, the DNA is TGCAGCGTGGACAGGGTAGTGAAAACTGAAGCTTTCTTT. Its protein is CSVDRVVKTEAFF.